The next 31 T cell receptor beta chains were all read from a single sample in a study of metastatic and nonmetastatic thyroid tumors. TCRdb re-clonotyped the PCR reads via MiXCR. The data show tens of thousands of clones, around a fifth seen once. Every patient was untreated before thyroid surgery. Sequenced: tumor tissue. The source is a female donor with papillary thyroid cancer or a benign thyroid nodule (not recorded which). Some clones in this sample may be carry-over from other donors' samples.

The table lists this clone with many counts. The rearrangement links TRBV16 to TRBJ2-7; no clear D. CDR1 and CDR2 (germline): KGHSY, FQNENV. The CDR3 has 14 residues. V was clipped by 0 bases and J by 4 bases, with 10 bases between them. The CDR3 DNA reads as TGTGCCAGCAGCCAATCTGGGCAGGTATACGAGCAGTACTTC. Protein sequence: CASSQSGQVYEQYF.

This clone was recorded at least ten times. A read error may produce the germline difference seen at one junction end. The rearrangement links TRBV15 to TRBJ2-7; D remains unclear. This CDR3 has 12 residues. CDR1 and CDR2 (germline): LNHNV, YYDKDF (reference sequence). CDR3 region: CATSRDFAWRTF. Here the CDR3 DNA reads TGTGCCACCAGCAGAGATTTTGCCTGGAGAACCTTC.

The CDR3 DNA sequence: TGCAGTTCTATAGATACGATCTCCTACAATGAGCAGTTCTTC. It is translated as CSSIDTISYNEQFF. This chain joins TRBV20-1 and TRBJ2-1, with unresolved D. CDR1 and CDR2 from the germline V gene are DFQATT and SNEGSKA (reference sequence). The ends were cut back, 8 bases at V and 0 bases at J, with 14 bases in the middle. This CDR3 has 14 residues.

The CDR3 loop is CSAEDRMGANEQFF. In nucleotides, the CDR3 is TGCAGTGCCGAGGACAGGATGGGTGCCAATGAGCAGTTCTTC. This chain links TRBV20-1 with TRBJ2-1; 7 bases match TRBD1. The CDR3 consists of 14 residues. The germline CDR1 and CDR2 sequences are DFQATT and SNEGSKA (reference sequence). The trim removed 6 bases at V and 6 bases at J, leaving 11 bases unmatched.

This clone is classed as medium-sized. The chain links TRBV27 to TRBJ2-5; D is perhaps TRBD2 (6 bases). This CDR3 comprises 13 residues. The V and J ends lost 5 bases and 3 bases respectively, with 10 bases between them. Germline CDR1 is MNHEY and CDR2 is SMNVEV (reference sequence). CDR3: CASSPREEETQYF. DNA for the CDR3: TGTGCCAGCAGTCCAAGGGAGGAAGAGACCCAGTACTTC.

V is TRBV14 and J is TRBJ1-2; no reliable D call. The CDR3 contains 13 residues. Germline values: CDR1 SGHDN, CDR2 FVKESK. The germline V and J ends were trimmed by 4 bases and 5 bases, with 11 bases remaining between them. This CDR3 is CASSLQVRYGYTF. In nucleotides, the CDR3 is TGTGCCAGCAGCCTGCAGGTTAGGTATGGCTACACCTTC.

J is TRBJ2-1 and V is TRBV6-1, with D uncertain. The ends were cut back, 6 bases at V and 0 bases at J, with 6 bases in the middle. CDR3 length equals 13 residues. CDR1 and CDR2 (germline): MNHNS, SASEGT. Here the CDR3 DNA reads TGTGCCAGCAGCACGGACTCCTACAATGAGCAGTTCTTC. Translation gives CASSTDSYNEQFF.

This chain links TRBV5-6 with TRBJ2-3; 7 bases line up with TRBD2. V gave up 4 bases and J gave up 3 bases; unmatched junction bases: 11. Germline CDR1 and CDR2: SGHDT and YYEEEE. The CDR3 totals 16 residues. The CDR3 DNA reads as TGTGCCAGCAGCACTTTCGGAGCGGGATGGACAGATACGCAGTATTTT. Translating gives CASSTFGAGWTDTQYF.

This clone was observed at least ten times. This chain connects TRBV10-3 to TRBJ2-1; 7 bases line up with TRBD2. The CDR3 covers 15 residues. V was pared by 10 bases and J by 8 bases, with 17 bases of the junction left unmatched. In germline, CDR1 is ENHRY, CDR2 SYGVKD. The CDR3 DNA reads as TGTGCCACCAAGAGGGCTAGCGGATTTGTGGATGAGCAGTTCTTC. Protein product: CATKRASGFVDEQFF.

The J gene is TRBJ1-6, the V gene TRBV7-2; D unclear. V was clipped by 1 base and J by 7 bases, with 11 bases between them. The length of the CDR3 is 15 residues. Per the germline V gene, CDR1 is SGHTA and CDR2 is FQGNSA. The CDR3 region has the DNA TGTGCCAGCAGCTTAGAGCACAGCCTGAATTCACCCCTCCACTTT. This encodes CASSLEHSLNSPLHF.

This clone is categorized as medium-sized. The chain carries TRBV7-8 and TRBJ1-2, with D hard to call. The ends were cut back, 1 base at V and 4 bases at J, with 13 bases in the middle. The germline V gene has CDR1 SGHVS and CDR2 FQNEAQ. This CDR3 is 15 amino acids long. CDR3 DNA sequence: TGTGCCAGCAGCTTAGACAGCCAATTAACCTATGGCTACACCTTC. Translating it yields CASSLDSQLTYGYTF.

This clone was counted many times. V is TRBV7-8 and J is TRBJ2-1; 8 bases line up with TRBD1. The trim removed 4 bases at V and 7 bases at J, leaving 12 bases unmatched. The CDR3 runs to 16 residues. The V gene's germline CDR1 is SGHVS and CDR2 FQNEAQ. This CDR3 reads CASSSSRDRLRNEQFF. As DNA, the CDR3 is TGTGCCAGCAGCTCCTCCCGGGACAGGCTGAGGAATGAGCAGTTCTTC.

This clone appeared many times. The gene calls are TRBV16 and TRBJ2-1, with D possibly TRBD2 on 6 matching bases. V lost 4 bases and J 6 bases, leaving 13 bases between the germline ends. The CDR3 is made up of 14 amino acids. CDR1 and CDR2 (germline): KGHSY, FQNENV. The CDR3 sequence: CASSRDSLLNEQFF. In DNA, the CDR3 is TGTGCCAGCAGCCGGGACTCCTTACTCAATGAGCAGTTCTTC. Full variable domain (outside the CDR3, taken from reference TRBV16 and TRBJ2-1): GEEVAQTPKHLVRGEGQKAKLYCAPIKGHSYVFWYQQVLKNEFKFLISFQNENVFDETGMPKERFSAKCLPNSPCSLEIQATKLEDSAVYFCASSRDSLLNEQFFGPGTRLTVL.

The chain has TRBV30 and TRBJ1-5; D is possibly TRBD1 (6 bases). The CDR3 is made up of 13 amino acids. Trimming took off 4 bases at V and 6 bases at J, with 13 bases between the two ends. The germline CDR1 and CDR2 sequences are GTSNPN and SVGIG (reference sequence). The CDR3 loop is CAWNQGSGQPQHF. The DNA of the CDR3 is TGTGCCTGGAATCAGGGGAGCGGTCAGCCCCAGCATTTT.

The CDR3: CASSLGTSSYEQYF. The CDR3 coding sequence is TGTGCCAGCAGCCTAGGCACCAGCTCCTACGAGCAGTACTTC. V gene TRBV7-2 combines with J gene TRBJ2-7; the D is unclear. Trimming shortened V by 5 bases and J by 0 bases, and 11 bases separated the two germline ends. CDR1 and CDR2 (germline): SGHTA, FQGNSA. There are 14 residues in the CDR3.

The J gene is TRBJ1-6, the V gene TRBV7-6; D is unclear. The germline V and J ends were trimmed by 0 bases and 6 bases, with 12 bases remaining between them. The CDR3 runs 16 residues. CDR1 is SGHVS, CDR2 FNYEAQ, per germline. The CDR3: CASSLAAKDLNSPLHF. In DNA form, the CDR3 reads TGTGCCAGCAGCTTAGCTGCGAAGGATCTTAATTCACCCCTCCACTTT.

The sample holds one count of this clone. V is TRBV9 and J is TRBJ2-7; TRBD2 agrees at 13 bases. From germline, CDR1 is SGDLS and CDR2 YYNGEE. The CDR3 covers 16 residues. Trimming cost V 6 bases and J 5 bases; bases outside gene matches: 11. The CDR3 spells CASIPRLAGGTDEQYF. CDR3 nucleotide sequence: TGTGCCAGCATCCCTAGACTAGCGGGAGGAACCGACGAGCAGTACTTC.

The V call is TRBV19, the J call TRBJ2-7, with D perhaps matching TRBD2 (6 bases). V lost 5 bases, J lost 6 bases, and 14 bases lay in between. Germline-derived CDR1 and CDR2 are LNHDA and SQIVND (reference sequence). The CDR3 runs 13 residues. CDR3 protein: CASSSTSAGEQYF. Written as DNA, the CDR3 is TGTGCCAGTAGTTCGACATCAGCGGGCGAGCAGTACTTC.

J is TRBJ2-2 and V is TRBV5-1, with D possibly called TRBD1 or TRBD2 (5 bases each). This CDR3 is built from 14 residues. V was cut by 2 bases and J by 10 bases, with 15 bases left in between. Germline values: CDR1 SGHRS, CDR2 YFSETQ. For the CDR3, the DNA is TGCGCCAGCAGCTTCGGTTCGAGGGGTGAGGAGCTGTTTTTT. It encodes CASSFGSRGEELFF.

This clone showed up many times. The chain links TRBV3-1 to TRBJ1-3; tentatively, D is TRBD1 (6 bases). This CDR3 has 18 residues. Per the germline V gene, CDR1 is LGHDT and CDR2 is YNNKEL (reference sequence). V lost 4 bases to trimming and J lost 1 base, with 20 bases between them. The CDR3 region has the DNA TGTGCCAGCAGCCGACCCTCCTCAGGGGATCTATCTGGAAACACCATATATTTT. This translates into CASSRPSSGDLSGNTIYF.

This clone was counted only a few times. The chain couples TRBV2 to TRBJ2-5, with D possibly being TRBD1 (5 bases). Trimming stripped 7 bases from V and 1 base from J, with 13 bases between. Germline V gene lookup returns CDR1 SNHLY and CDR2 FYNNEI. The CDR3 is 14 amino acids. The CDR3 DNA is TGTGCCAGCAAGGGGCAGGCTCCCCAAGAGACCCAGTACTTC. Amino acid sequence: CASKGQAPQETQYF.

This clone counts as medium-sized. The chain carries TRBV27 and TRBJ2-7; D is ambiguous. This CDR3 has 12 residues. Germline V gene sequence: CDR1 MNHEY, CDR2 SMNVEV (reference sequence). V was trimmed by 2 bases and J by 7 bases, leaving 9 bases between them. The CDR3 nucleotides read TGTGCCAGCAGTTTAAGAGACCCGGAGCAGTACTTC. Encoded protein: CASSLRDPEQYF.

This clone was seen more than once but under ten times. The chain couples TRBV20-1 to TRBJ2-3; D not resolved. Germline V gives CDR1 DFQATT, CDR2 SNEGSKA (reference sequence). This CDR3 contains 12 residues. V was pared by 6 bases and J by 2 bases, with 9 bases between. In DNA, the CDR3 is TGCAGTGCCGCTGACAACACAGATACGCAGTATTTT. This codes for CSAADNTDTQYF.

Ten or more counts support this clone. The chain is built from TRBV20-1 and TRBJ1-4; the match to TRBD1 covers 7 bases. Germline lookup yields CDR1 DFQATT and CDR2 SNEGSKA (reference sequence). The CDR3 sequence is 13 residues long. V shed 6 bases, J shed 7 bases, and the junction held 8 bases outside the gene matches. The CDR3 bases are TGCAGTGCAGTACAGGGGAAGGGTGAAAAACTGTTTTTT. This sequence encodes CSAVQGKGEKLFF.

This clone was recorded at least ten times. The chain links TRBV12-3 or TRBV12-4 to TRBJ1-4, with 7 bases that match TRBD1. The J segment lost 13 bases and the V segment lost 7 bases, leaving 9 bases of the junction unmatched. The CDR3 covers 12 residues. The CDR3 region has the DNA TGTGCCAGCACTCCGGGACAGCCACCACTGTTTTTT. Its protein product is CASTPGQPPLFF.

This clone has only a few counts. The V call is TRBV20-1, the J call TRBJ2-2, with 7 bases lining up with TRBD2. This CDR3 is 18 amino acids long. V lost 6 bases and J lost 3; bases outside the gene matches: 19. The germline CDR1 and CDR2 sequences are DFQATT and SNEGSKA (reference sequence). The CDR3 nucleotides are TGCAGTGCGCGGGGGTTGCTGCGAGGGAGAAATTACACCGGGGAGCTGTTTTTT. Translation gives CSARGLLRGRNYTGELFF.

This clone has more than one count but fewer than ten. The V call is TRBV12-3 or TRBV12-4, the J call TRBJ2-1; no clear D. The length of the CDR3 is 15 residues. V was pared by 7 bases and J by 0 bases, with 13 bases between. CDR3 sequence: CASINTRSSYNEQFF. The CDR3 nucleotides read TGTGCCAGCATCAACACTCGAAGCTCCTACAATGAGCAGTTCTTC.

This clone was seen at least ten times. This may arise from a read error, as a much more abundant clone is one base away. This chain connects TRBV7-9 to TRBJ1-6; D remains unclear. V was cut by 11 bases and J by 8 bases, with 4 bases left in between. The CDR3 has 9 residues. From germline, CDR1 is SEHNR and CDR2 FQNEAQ (reference sequence). The CDR3 DNA reads as TGTGCCGGCGATTCACCCCTCCACTTT. It encodes CAGDSPLHF. Full variable domain (remainder filled in from reference TRBV7-9 and TRBJ1-6): DTGVSQNPRHKITKRGQNVTFRCDPISEHNRLYWYRQTLGQGPEFLTYFQNEAQLEKSRLLSDRFSAERPKGSFSTLEIQRTEQGDSAMYLCAGDSPLHFGNGTRLTVT.

This clone appeared once. The rearrangement links TRBV11-2 to TRBJ2-1; tentatively, D is TRBD1 (5 bases). This CDR3 contains 17 residues. The V and J ends lost 5 bases and 5 bases respectively, with 22 bases between them. CDR1 SGHAT and CDR2 FQNNGV come from the germline V gene. The CDR3 is CASSRPKPTATDNEQFF. CDR3 DNA: TGTGCCAGCAGCCGACCCAAACCGACAGCCACAGACAATGAGCAGTTCTTC.

This clone ranks as medium-sized. The V and J genes are TRBV6-7 and TRBJ2-3, with D perhaps assigned TRBD1 or TRBD2 (6 bases each). TRBV6-7 is given ORF status, its function remaining uncertain. V lost 10 bases and J lost 4, with 12 bases in between. The CDR3 spans 12 residues. The CDR3 DNA reads TGTGCCAAACACAGGGAGGCAGATACGCAGTATTTT. This codes for CAKHREADTQYF.

This clone was seen a handful of times. V is TRBV28 and J is TRBJ2-7, with D perhaps TRBD2 (5 bases). CDR3 size: 14 residues. Trimming stripped 4 bases from V and 3 bases from J, with 13 bases between. Germline loops: CDR1 MDHEN, CDR2 SYDVKM. The CDR3 spells CASSSFDYLYEQYF. The CDR3 nucleotides are TGTGCCAGCAGTTCCTTTGACTATCTCTACGAGCAGTACTTC. Full variable domain (missing parts from reference TRBV28 and TRBJ2-7): DVKVTQSSRYLVKRTGEKVFLECVQDMDHENMFWYRQDPGLGLRLIYFSYDVKMKEKGDIPEGYSVSREKKERFSLILESASTNQTSMYLCASSSFDYLYEQYFGPGTRLTVT.